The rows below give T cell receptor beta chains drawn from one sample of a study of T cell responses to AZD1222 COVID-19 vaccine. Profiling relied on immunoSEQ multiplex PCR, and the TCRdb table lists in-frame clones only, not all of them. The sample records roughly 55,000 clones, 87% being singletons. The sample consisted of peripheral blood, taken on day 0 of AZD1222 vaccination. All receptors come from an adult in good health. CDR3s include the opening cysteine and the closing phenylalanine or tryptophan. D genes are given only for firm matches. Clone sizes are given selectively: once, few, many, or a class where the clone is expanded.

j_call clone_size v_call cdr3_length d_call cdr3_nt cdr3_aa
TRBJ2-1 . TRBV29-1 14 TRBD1 TGCAGCGCAGATACAGGGGCGGCCTACAATGAGCAGTTCTTC CSADTGAAYNEQFF
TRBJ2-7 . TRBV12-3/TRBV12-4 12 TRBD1 TGTGCCAGCAGTGGGACAGCCTACGAGCAGTACTTC CASSGTAYEQYF
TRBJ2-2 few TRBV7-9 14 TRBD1 TGTGCCGGATCCGGGACAGGGAACACCGGGGAGCTGTTTTTT CAGSGTGNTGELFF
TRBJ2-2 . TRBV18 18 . TGTGCCAGCTCACCCACGAAGAGGGAGTCTCCGAACACCGGGGAGCTGTTTTTT CASSPTKRESPNTGELFF
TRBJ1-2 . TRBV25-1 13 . TGTGCCAGCAGTGACCAGCAGGGGAGGGGCTACACCTTC CASSDQQGRGYTF
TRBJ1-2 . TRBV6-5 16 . TGTGCCAGCAGTTTCATCCAGGGGTTAGCTAACTATGGCTACACCTTC CASSFIQGLANYGYTF
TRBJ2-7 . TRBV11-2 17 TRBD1 TGTGCCAGCAGCACTTACAGGGGGCGAAAGGATAACTACGAGCAGTACTTC CASSTYRGRKDNYEQYF
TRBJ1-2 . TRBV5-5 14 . TGTGCCAGCAGCTTGGCAACAGACAACTATGGCTACACCTTC CASSLATDNYGYTF
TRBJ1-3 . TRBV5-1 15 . TGCGCCAGCAGTTACGACGGGAGCTCTGGAAACACCATATATTTT CASSYDGSSGNTIYF
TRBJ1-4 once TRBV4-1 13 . TGCGCCAGCGAGGGCCTCCGGAGGGAAAAACTGTTTTTT CASEGLRREKLFF
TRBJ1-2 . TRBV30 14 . TGTGCCTGGAGTCCCCAGGACTCAGACTATGGCTACACCTTC CAWSPQDSDYGYTF
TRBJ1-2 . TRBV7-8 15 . TGTGCCAGCAGCGATACTATACGGGGCCGATATGGCTACACCTTC CASSDTIRGRYGYTF
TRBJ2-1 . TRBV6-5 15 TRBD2 TGTGCCAGCAGTTACTCGAGGGCGGGGGGGTATGAGCAGTTCTTC CASSYSRAGGYEQFF
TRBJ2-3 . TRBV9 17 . TGTGCCAGCAGCGTAGTAGCGACCCTAACTAGCACAGATACGCAGTATTTT CASSVVATLTSTDTQYF
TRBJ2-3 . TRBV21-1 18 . TGTGCCAGCAGCAAAGGTGGAAGGGGGCGGTCAAGCACAGATACGCAGTATTTT CASSKGGRGRSSTDTQYF
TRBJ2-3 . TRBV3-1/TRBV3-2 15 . TGTGCCAGCAGCCAAGATGCGGCCCGCTCAGATACGCAGTATTTT CASSQDAARSDTQYF
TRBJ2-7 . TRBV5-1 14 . TGCGCCAGCAGCTTGACCAGGAGCTCCTACGAGCAGTACTTC CASSLTRSSYEQYF
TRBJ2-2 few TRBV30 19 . TGTGCCTGGAGTGTACAGGGATCAGGGAGGGTCCCGAACACCGGGGAGCTGTTTTTT CAWSVQGSGRVPNTGELFF
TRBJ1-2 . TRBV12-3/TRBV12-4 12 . TGTGCCAGCAGCCAGGAAACCTATGGCTACACCTTC CASSQETYGYTF
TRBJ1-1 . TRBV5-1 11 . TGCGCCAGCAGCTTGGAAAATGAAGCTTTCTTT CASSLENEAFF
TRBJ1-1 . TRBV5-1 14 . TGCGCCAGCAGGGGTTGGGGAATGAACACTGAAGCTTTCTTT CASRGWGMNTEAFF
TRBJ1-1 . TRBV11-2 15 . TGTGCCAGCAGCTTAGGTGGCAGCCTGAACACTGAAGCTTTCTTT CASSLGGSLNTEAFF
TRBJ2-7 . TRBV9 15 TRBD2 TGTGCCAGCAGCGCCGGGACTAGCGTGTCCTACGAGCAGTACTTC CASSAGTSVSYEQYF
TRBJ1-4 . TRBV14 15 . TGTGCCAGCAGCCGTAGACAGGAGGAGGATGAAAAACTGTTTTTT CASSRRQEEDEKLFF
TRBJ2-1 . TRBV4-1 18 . TGCGCCAGCAGCCCCTTGCCTGGGGACCCGGCACCCTACAATGAGCAGTTCTTC CASSPLPGDPAPYNEQFF
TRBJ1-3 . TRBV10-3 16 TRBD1 TGTGCCATCAGGGACAGGGAAACCTCCTCTGGAAACACCATATATTTT CAIRDRETSSGNTIYF
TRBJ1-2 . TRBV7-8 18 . TGTGCCAGCAGCTTAAGCGACAGGCCCCGTTCGGCTAACTATGGCTACACCTTC CASSLSDRPRSANYGYTF
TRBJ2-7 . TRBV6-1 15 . TGTGCCAGCAGTGAAGAGGAAGGCGAGGGGTACGAGCAGTACTTC CASSEEEGEGYEQYF
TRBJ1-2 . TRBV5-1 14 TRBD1 TGCGCCAGCAGCTCCCGGACAGGGGTTGGCGGCTACACCTTC CASSSRTGVGGYTF
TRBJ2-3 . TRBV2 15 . TGTGCCAGCCACCGAGACCGATGGGAAACGGATACGCAGTATTTT CASHRDRWETDTQYF
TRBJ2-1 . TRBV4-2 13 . TGTGCCAGCAGCCAGGTGGGGGGCAATGAGCAGTTCTTC CASSQVGGNEQFF
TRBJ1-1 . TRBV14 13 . TGTGCCAGCAGCCTTACACCGAACACTGAAGCTTTCTTT CASSLTPNTEAFF
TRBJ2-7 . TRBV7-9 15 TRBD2 TGTGCCAGCAGTAGCCTAGCGGGGCTGACCTACGAGCAGTACTTC CASSSLAGLTYEQYF
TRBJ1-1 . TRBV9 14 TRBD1 TGTGCCAGCAGCGCGGGACAGGGGGCGAGTAGGGCTTTCTTT CASSAGQGASRAFF
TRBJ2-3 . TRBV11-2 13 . TGTGCCAGCAGCCCTACTAGCACAGATACGCAGTATTTT CASSPTSTDTQYF
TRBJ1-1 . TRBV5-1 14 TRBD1 TGCGCCAGCAGCCCGGGACAGGGTGGCACTGAAGCTTTCTTT CASSPGQGGTEAFF
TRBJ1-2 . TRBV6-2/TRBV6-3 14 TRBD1 TGTGCCAGCAGTTACCGGGACAGCCACTATGGCTACACCTTC CASSYRDSHYGYTF
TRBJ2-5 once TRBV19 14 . TGTGCCAGTAGTAGCAACGGGTACCAAGAGACCCAGTACTTC CASSSNGYQETQYF
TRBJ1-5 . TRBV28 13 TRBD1 TGTGCCACCCCGGGGGGGACAGATCAGCCCCAGCATTTT CATPGGTDQPQHF
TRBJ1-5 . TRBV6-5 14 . TGTGCCAGCAGGCCGGGACTTGACTCTCAGCCCCAGCATTTT CASRPGLDSQPQHF
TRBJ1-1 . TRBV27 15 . TGTGCCAGCAGTTTAATAGGCAGGGGGAACACTGAAGCTTTCTTT CASSLIGRGNTEAFF
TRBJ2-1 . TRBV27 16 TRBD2 TGTGCCAGTACTTCCGCAGCGGGGGCCGCATACAATGAGCAGTTCTTC CASTSAAGAAYNEQFF
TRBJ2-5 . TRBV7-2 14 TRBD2 TGTGCCAGCAGCTCTCCGGGACTAGCGGGCCTACAGTACTTC CASSSPGLAGLQYF
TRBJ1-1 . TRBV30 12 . TGTGCCTGGAGTGTTTTACACACTGAAGCTTTCTTT CAWSVLHTEAFF
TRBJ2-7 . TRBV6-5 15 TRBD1 TGTGCCAGCAGTACGCAAAGGGACAGTACAAACGAGCAGTACTTC CASSTQRDSTNEQYF
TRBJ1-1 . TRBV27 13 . TGTGCCAGCAGTTTGGGGGGAAACACTGAAGCTTTCTTT CASSLGGNTEAFF
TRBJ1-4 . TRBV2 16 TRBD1 TGTGCCAGCATCTGGGGGATGACAGGGGGCAATGAAAAACTGTTTTTT CASIWGMTGGNEKLFF
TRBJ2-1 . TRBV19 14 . TGTGCCAGTAGGCCCCGATCAGGGTCCAATGAGCAGTTCTTC CASRPRSGSNEQFF